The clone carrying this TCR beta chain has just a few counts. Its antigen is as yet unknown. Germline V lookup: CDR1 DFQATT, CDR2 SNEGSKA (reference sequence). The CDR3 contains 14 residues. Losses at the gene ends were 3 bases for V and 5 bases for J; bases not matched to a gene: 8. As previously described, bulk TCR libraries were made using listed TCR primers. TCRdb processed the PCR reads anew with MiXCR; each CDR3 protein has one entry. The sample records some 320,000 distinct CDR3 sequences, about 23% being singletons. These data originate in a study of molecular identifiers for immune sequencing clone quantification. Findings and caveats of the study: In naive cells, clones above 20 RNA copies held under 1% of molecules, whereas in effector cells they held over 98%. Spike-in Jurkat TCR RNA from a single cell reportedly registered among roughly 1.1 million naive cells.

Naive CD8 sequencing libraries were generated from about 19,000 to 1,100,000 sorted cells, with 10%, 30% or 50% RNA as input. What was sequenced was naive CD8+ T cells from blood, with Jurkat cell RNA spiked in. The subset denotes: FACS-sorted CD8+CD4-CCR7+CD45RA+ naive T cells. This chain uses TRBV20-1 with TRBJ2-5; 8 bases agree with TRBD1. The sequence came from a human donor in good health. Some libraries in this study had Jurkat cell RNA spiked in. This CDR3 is CSARLDRDIETQYF. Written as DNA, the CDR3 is TGCAGTGCTAGGTTGGACAGGGATATTGAGACCCAGTACTTC.